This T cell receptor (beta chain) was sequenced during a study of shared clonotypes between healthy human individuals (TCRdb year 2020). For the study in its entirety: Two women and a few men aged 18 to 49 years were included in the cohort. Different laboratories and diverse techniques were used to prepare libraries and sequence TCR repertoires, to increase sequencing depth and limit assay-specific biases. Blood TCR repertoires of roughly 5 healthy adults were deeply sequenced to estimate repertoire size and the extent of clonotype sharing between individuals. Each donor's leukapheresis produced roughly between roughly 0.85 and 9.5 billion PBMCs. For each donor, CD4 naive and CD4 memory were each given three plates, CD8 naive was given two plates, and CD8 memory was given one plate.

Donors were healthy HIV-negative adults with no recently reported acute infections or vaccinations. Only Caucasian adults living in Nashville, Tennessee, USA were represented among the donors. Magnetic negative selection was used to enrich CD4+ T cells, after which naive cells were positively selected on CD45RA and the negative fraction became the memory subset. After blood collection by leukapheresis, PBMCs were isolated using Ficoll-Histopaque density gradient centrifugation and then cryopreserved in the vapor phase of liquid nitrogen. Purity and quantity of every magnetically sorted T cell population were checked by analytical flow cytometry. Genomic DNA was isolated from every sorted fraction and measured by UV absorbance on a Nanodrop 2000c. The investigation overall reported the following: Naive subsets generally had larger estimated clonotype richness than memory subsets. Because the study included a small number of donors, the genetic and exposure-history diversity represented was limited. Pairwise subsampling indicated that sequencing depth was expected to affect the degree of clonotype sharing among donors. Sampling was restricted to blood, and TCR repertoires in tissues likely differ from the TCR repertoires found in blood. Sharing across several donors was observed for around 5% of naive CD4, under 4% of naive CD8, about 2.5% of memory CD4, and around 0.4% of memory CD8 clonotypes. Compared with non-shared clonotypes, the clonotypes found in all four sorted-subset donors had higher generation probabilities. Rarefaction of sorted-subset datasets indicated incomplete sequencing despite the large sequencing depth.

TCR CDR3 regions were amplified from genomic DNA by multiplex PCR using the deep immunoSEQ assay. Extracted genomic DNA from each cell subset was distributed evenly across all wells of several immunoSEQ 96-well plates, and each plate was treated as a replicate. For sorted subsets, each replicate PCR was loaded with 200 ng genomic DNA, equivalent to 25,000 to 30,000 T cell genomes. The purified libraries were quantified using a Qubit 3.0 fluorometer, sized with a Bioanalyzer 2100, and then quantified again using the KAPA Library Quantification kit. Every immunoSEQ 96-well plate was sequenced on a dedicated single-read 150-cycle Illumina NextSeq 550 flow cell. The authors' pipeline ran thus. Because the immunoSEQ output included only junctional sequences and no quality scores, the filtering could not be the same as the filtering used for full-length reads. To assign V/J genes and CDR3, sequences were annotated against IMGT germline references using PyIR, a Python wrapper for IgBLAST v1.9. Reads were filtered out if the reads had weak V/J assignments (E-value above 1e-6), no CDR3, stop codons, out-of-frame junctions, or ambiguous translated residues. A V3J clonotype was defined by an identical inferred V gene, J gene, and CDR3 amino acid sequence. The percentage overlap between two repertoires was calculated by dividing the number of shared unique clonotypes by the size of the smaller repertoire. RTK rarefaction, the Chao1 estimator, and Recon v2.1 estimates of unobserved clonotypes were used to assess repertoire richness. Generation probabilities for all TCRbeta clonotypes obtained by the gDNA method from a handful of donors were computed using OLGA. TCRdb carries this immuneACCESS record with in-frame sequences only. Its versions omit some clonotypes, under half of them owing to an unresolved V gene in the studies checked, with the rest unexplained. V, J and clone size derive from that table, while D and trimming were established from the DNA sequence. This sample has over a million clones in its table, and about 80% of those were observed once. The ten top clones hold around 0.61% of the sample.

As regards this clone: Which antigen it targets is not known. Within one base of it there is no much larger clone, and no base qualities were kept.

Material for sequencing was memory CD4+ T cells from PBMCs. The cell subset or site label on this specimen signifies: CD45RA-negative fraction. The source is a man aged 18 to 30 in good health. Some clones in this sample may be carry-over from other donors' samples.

The nucleotide sequence reads as follows: TGTGCCTGGAGTAGCGACTATGGCTACACCTTC. This translates into CAWSSDYGYTF. This receptor chain uses TRBV30 and TRBJ1-2; the D gene remains uncertain. The germline V gene (reference sequence) specifies GTSNPN as CDR1 and SVGIG as CDR2. Trimming at the junction amounts to 2 bases on V and 3 bases on J, and the germline ends lie 4 bases apart. The CDR3 holds 11 amino acids from the cysteine to the phenylalanine. This entry keeps only the CDR3 DNA: 33 bases, framed from base 1.